The 13 T cell receptor beta chains reported below all come from one sample, sequenced in a study of shared clonotypes between healthy human individuals. Clones were sequenced by immunoSEQ multiplex PCR, and TCRdb holds only the in-frame ones, with some missing. Of 650,000 to 700,000 clones in the sample, 90% were seen once. Input material: memory CD8+ T cells from PBMCs. As for subset: CD45RO+ cells pooled with CCR7-negative TemRA cells. The receptors shown here come from a man younger than 30 in good health. Some clones in this sample may be carry-over from other donors' samples.

CDR3 in DNA: TGTGCCAGCAGCGAGATCTACAGGGGGCAGGGCACCGGGGAGCTGTTTTTT. It yields the protein CASSEIYRGQGTGELFF. The rearrangement joins TRBV7-8 to TRBJ2-2; 9 nucleotides agree with TRBD1. This CDR3 is 17 amino acids long. Germline-derived CDR1 and CDR2 are SGHVS and FQNEAQ. V was pared by 5 bases and J by 4 bases, with 11 bases of the junction left unmatched.

The DNA for the CDR3 is TGTGCCAGCAGCGTAATAGCGGAGCACTCCTACGAGCAGTACTTC. Protein sequence: CASSVIAEHSYEQYF. The chain is built from TRBV21-1 and TRBJ2-7; TRBD2 reflects the table's D call only, with no check against the DNA. TRBV21-1 is a listed pseudogene. This CDR3 is built from 15 residues.

The chain joins TRBV27 to TRBJ2-1, with TRBD2 matching 13 bases. Looked up from germline, CDR1 is MNHEY and CDR2 is SMNVEV (reference sequence). The trim removed 1 base at V and 6 bases at J, leaving 6 bases unmatched. This CDR3 is built from 17 residues. The CDR3 DNA is TGTGCCAGCAGTTTATTGGGGACTAGCGGGAATACCAATGAGCAGTTCTTC. The encoded protein is CASSLLGTSGNTNEQFF.

This sequence joins TRBV28 and TRBJ1-4; D gene ambiguous. Germline V gives CDR1 MDHEN, CDR2 SYDVKM. Trimming pared 6 bases from V and 6 bases from J, leaving 8 bases between. CDR3 length equals 12 residues. Here the CDR3 reads CASRRGDEKLFF. CDR3 bases: TGTGCCAGCAGGCGGGGAGATGAAAAACTGTTTTTT.

V is TRBV6-1 and J is TRBJ2-7; 13 nucleotides match TRBD2. CDR1 and CDR2 from the germline V gene are MNHNS and SASEGT. The CDR3 is 15 residues long. V lost 10 bases to trimming and J lost 7 bases; unmatched junction nucleotides: 13. CDR3 coding DNA: TGTGCCACCCTATTAGGACTAGCGGGAGCTCTTGAGCAGTACTTC. It specifies CATLLGLAGALEQYF.

Only a few counts were recorded for this clone. The chain links TRBV28 to TRBJ1-2; a possible D gene is TRBD1 (5 bases). Trimming took 5 bases from V and 8 from J, leaving 15 bases between them. Germline lookup yields CDR1 MDHEN and CDR2 SYDVKM. This CDR3 spans 13 amino acids. The DNA for the CDR3 is TGTGCCAGCAGTCCAGGGATGGGGACCGGCTACACCTTC. It encodes CASSPGMGTGYTF.

The chain combines TRBV10-3 with TRBJ2-2; the match to TRBD1 covers 8 bases. Germline V CDR1 and CDR2: ENHRY, SYGVKD. Trimming removed 6 bases from V and 5 bases from J; junction bases left unmatched: 11. This CDR3 region has 16 residues. The CDR3 DNA sequence: TGTGCCATCAGGATAGACAGGGGCTATGGGACCGGGGAGCTGTTTTTT. This sequence encodes CAIRIDRGYGTGELFF.

This clone has just a few counts. The chain joins TRBV19 to TRBJ2-5; D uncertain. V shed 7 bases and J shed 7 bases, with 10 bases lying between them. The germline gives CDR1 LNHDA, CDR2 SQIVND (reference sequence). CDR3 length equals 11 residues. CDR3 sequence: CASKWVPTQYF. The CDR3 coding sequence is TGTGCCAGTAAGTGGGTTCCGACCCAGTACTTC.

V and J are TRBV28 and TRBJ1-2; D unclear. V gave up 3 bases and J gave up 2 bases, with 13 bases separating them. CDR3 size: 15 residues. Germline values: CDR1 MDHEN, CDR2 SYDVKM. The CDR3 nucleotides are TGTGCCAGCAGTTTTCGGGTGCGCTGGAACTATGGCTACACCTTC. Residues: CASSFRVRWNYGYTF.

This clone has ten or more counts. J is TRBJ2-2 and V is TRBV6-4, with TRBD2 identical over 8 bases. CDR1 and CDR2 from the germline V gene are MRHNA and SNTAGT. The CDR3 sequence is 15 residues long. V trimming: 2 bases; J trimming: 4 bases; junction bases outside the gene matches: 3. CDR3 nucleotides: TGTGCCAGCAGTGACCGAGCGGGAGCCACCGGGGAGCTGTTTTTT. Its translation: CASSDRAGATGELFF.

This sequence joins TRBV6-5 and TRBJ2-7, with 10 bases that match TRBD2. The germline V gene has CDR1 MNHEY and CDR2 SVGAGI. This CDR3 spans 16 amino acids. The ends lost 3 bases at V and 2 bases at J; junction bases unmatched: 7. CDR3 amino acids: CASSYLAGVLTYEQYF. CDR3 nucleotides: TGTGCCAGCAGTTATCTAGCGGGAGTACTGACCTACGAGCAGTACTTC.

The chain links TRBV5-1 to TRBJ1-1, with 7 bases lining up with TRBD1. CDR1 is SGHRS, CDR2 YFSETQ, per germline. The length of the CDR3 is 15 residues. The V gene end was trimmed by 6 bases and the J gene end by 0 bases; junction bases not matched to a gene: 8. CDR3 in amino acids: CASTSWGQMNTEAFF. As DNA, the CDR3 is TGCGCCAGCACGAGTTGGGGACAGATGAACACTGAAGCTTTCTTT.

The chain combines TRBV10-3 with TRBJ2-5, with D tentatively TRBD1 (6 bases). The J call may be faulty, since TRBJ2-7 better matches the DNA end. This CDR3 spans 14 amino acids. In germline, CDR1 is ENHRY, CDR2 SYGVKD. The CDR3 nucleotides read TGTGCCATCAGCGCCGACAGGTGGGGCTACGAGCAGTACTTC. It encodes CAISADRWGYEQYF.